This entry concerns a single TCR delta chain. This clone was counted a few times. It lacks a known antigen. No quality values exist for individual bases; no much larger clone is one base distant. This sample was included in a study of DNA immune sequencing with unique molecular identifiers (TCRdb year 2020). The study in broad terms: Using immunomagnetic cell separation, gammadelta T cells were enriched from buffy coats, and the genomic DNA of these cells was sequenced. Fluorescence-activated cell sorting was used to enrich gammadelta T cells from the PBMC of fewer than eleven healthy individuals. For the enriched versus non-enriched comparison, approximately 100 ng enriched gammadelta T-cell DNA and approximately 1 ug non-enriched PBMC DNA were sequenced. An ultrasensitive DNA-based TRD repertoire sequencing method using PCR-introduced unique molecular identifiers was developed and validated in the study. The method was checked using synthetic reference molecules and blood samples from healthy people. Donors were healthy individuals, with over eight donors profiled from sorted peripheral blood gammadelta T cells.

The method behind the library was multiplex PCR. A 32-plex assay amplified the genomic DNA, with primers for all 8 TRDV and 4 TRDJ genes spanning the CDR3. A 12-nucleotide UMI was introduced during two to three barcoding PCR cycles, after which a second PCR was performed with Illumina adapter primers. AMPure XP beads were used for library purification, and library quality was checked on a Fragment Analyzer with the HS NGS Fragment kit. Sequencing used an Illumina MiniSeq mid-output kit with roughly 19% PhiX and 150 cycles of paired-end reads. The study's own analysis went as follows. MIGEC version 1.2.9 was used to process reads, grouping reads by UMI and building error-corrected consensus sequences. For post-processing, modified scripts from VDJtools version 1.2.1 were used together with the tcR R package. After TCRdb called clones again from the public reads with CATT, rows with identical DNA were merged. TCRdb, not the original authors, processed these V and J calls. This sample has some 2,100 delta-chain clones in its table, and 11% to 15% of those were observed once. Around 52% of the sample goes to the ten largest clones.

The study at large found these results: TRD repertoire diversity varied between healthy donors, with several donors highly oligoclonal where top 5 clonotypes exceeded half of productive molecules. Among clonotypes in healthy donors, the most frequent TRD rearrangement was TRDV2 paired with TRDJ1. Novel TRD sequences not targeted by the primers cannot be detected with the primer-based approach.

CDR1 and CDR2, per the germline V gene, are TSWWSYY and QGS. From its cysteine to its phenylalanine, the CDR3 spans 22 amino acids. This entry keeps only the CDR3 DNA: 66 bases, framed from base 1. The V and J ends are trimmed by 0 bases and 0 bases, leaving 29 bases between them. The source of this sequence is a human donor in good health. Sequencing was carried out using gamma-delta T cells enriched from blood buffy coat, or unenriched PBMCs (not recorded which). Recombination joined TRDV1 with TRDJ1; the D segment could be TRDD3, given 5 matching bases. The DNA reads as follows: TGTGCTCTTGGGGAACTACAGCTCCGGATAATAAGTAGTGTAGGGTACACCGATAAACTCATCTTT. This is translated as CALGELQLRIISSVGYTDKLIF.